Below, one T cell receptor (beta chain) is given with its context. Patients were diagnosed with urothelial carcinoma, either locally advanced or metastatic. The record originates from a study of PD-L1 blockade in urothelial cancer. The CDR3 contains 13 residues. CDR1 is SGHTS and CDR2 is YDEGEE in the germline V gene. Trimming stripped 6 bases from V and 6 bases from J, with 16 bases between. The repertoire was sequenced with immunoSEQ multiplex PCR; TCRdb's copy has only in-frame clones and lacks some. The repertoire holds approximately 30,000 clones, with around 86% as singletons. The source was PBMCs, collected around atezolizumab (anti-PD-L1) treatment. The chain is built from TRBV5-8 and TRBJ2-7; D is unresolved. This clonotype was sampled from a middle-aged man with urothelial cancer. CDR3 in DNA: TGTGCCAGCACCAGAAATTGGGCTGGCGAGCAGTACGTC. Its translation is CASTRNWAGEQYV.